Following are 14 T cell receptor beta chains from one sample sequenced in a study of T cell clonality in common variable immunodeficiency. Some clones are missing from TCRdb's copy, which holds only in-frame ones; the method was immunoSEQ multiplex PCR. In total the sample includes 40,000 to 45,000 clones, none of them seen once. The material sequenced was peripheral blood mononuclear cells. These receptors were collected from a person aged 18 to 69 in good health.

This clone was counted ten times or more. The sequenced part of the CDR3 DNA is TGCAGTGCTAGCCCCCGGTTGAGCGGGAGGGCCCGCGGCAAAAACATT. Translated, it gives CSASPRLSGRARGKNI. The complete CDR3 sequence is CSASPRLSGRARGKNIQYF. J is TRBJ2-4 and V is TRBV20-1; 10 bases line up with TRBD2. The read ends 3 residues early relative to the CDR3; the germline J gene fills the gap. The junction had 17 bases not matched to a gene; V was cut back by 3 bases and J by 3 bases. Germline lookup yields CDR1 DFQATT and CDR2 SNEGSKA (reference sequence). The CDR3 has 19 amino acids.

In this sample, this clone turned up many times. The DNA ends 3 residues before the CDR3 does, and the rest of the CDR3 is filled in from the germline J gene. The sample carries other DNA sequences with the same CDR3. The chain uses TRBV5-1 and TRBJ2-3; 9 nucleotides align to TRBD1. The V segment lost 2 bases and the J segment 2 bases; nucleotides outside the gene matches: 6. The CDR3 consists of 16 residues. Germline lookup yields CDR1 SGHRS and CDR2 YFSETQ. Incomplete CDR3 DNA: TGCGCCAGCAGCTTAGGACAGGGGATAGACACAGATACG. Translating it yields CASSLGQGIDTDT. The full CDR3 reads CASSLGQGIDTDTQYF.

This clone was detected many times. The read is 3 residues too short to cover the CDR3 end, so that end is filled in from the germline J gene. The chain uses TRBV28 and TRBJ2-7, with 10 bases lining up with TRBD1. The CDR3 length is 15 residues. Germline CDR1 is MDHEN and CDR2 is SYDVKM. Trimming removed 9 bases from V and 6 bases from J; junction bases left unmatched: 14. CDR3 residues: CASKSPGQGIGEQYF. Partial CDR3 DNA: TGTGCCAGTAAGTCTCCGGGACAGGGGATAGGCGAG.

Points on this clone: Being one base from a much bigger clone, this may be a read error. Read coverage stops 3 residues before the CDR3 terminus; the germline J gene supplies the remainder. This chain uses TRBV30 with TRBJ1-4, with D possibly being TRBD1 (6 bases). Per the germline V gene, CDR1 is GTSNPN and CDR2 is SVGIG (reference sequence). The CDR3 is 19 residues long. This CDR3 reads CAWSVQGNLAGPGANVLFF. The part of the CDR3 DNA that was read is TGTGCCTGGAGTGTACAAGGCAACTTAGCGGGTCCGGGGGCCAACGTA.

This clone was counted at least ten times. The read finishes 3 residues shy of the CDR3 end, and the germline J gene is used to complete it. The chain couples TRBV18 to TRBJ2-2, with 7 positions matching TRBD2. J was trimmed by 7 bases and V by 1 base; bases with no gene match: 12. The CDR3 runs to 17 residues. Germline V lookup: CDR1 KGHSH, CDR2 LQKENI. Incomplete CDR3 DNA: TGTGCCAGCTCACCACTGTACAGCGGGACGAGGCACGGGGAG. This translates into CASSPLYSGTRHGE. The full CDR3 sequence reads CASSPLYSGTRHGELFF.

This clone was found many times. Read data end 3 residues before the CDR3 end; the end is taken from the germline J gene. The chain combines TRBV6-2 or TRBV6-3 with TRBJ2-7, with 8 bases fitting TRBD1. This CDR3 is 13 amino acids long. From germline, CDR1 is MNHEY and CDR2 SVGEGT. The V gene end was trimmed by 7 bases and the J gene end by 3 bases; junction bases not matched to a gene: 5. The CDR3 DNA, read in part, is TGTGCCAGCACCTCGGACAGGGTCTACGAG. Translating gives CASTSDRVYE. The complete CDR3 reads CASTSDRVYEQYF.

This clone occurred many times. The CDR3 is cut off 3 residues early in the read; its end comes from the germline J gene. The chain has TRBV2 and TRBJ2-3; the D gene is possibly TRBD2 (5 bases). Germline loops: CDR1 SNHLY, CDR2 FYNNEI. V was cut by 8 bases and J by 3 bases, with 18 bases left in between. The CDR3 loop spans 15 amino acids. The CDR3 protein is CASQLGGGGTDTQYF. The CDR3 bases that were read are TGTGCCAGCCAGCTAGGCGGAGGCGGAACAGATACG.

This clone was counted ten times or more. The CDR3 DNA, read in part, is TGCAGTGTTCAAGGGACTAGCGGGAACTCCTACGAG. Amino acid sequence: CSVQGTSGNSYE. The CDR3 reads in full as CSVQGTSGNSYEQYF. The V and J genes are TRBV20-1 and TRBJ2-7; the match to TRBD2 covers 13 bases. The read terminates 3 residues before the CDR3 end, so the remaining end is supplied by the germline J gene. This CDR3 has 15 residues. J lost 0 bases, V lost 7 bases, and 6 bases had no gene match. Germline V CDR1 and CDR2: DFQATT, SNEGSKA (reference sequence).

The sample holds many counts of this clone. Read data end 3 residues before the CDR3 end; the end is taken from the germline J gene. V and J are TRBV2 and TRBJ2-1; a possible D gene is TRBD2 (6 bases). The CDR3 runs 14 residues. With 3 bases removed from V and 4 bases from J, the gap between germline ends came to 10 bases. The germline gives CDR1 SNHLY, CDR2 FYNNEI. CDR3 sequence: CASSDSGGYNEQFF. The covered CDR3 bases are TGTGCCAGCAGTGATAGCGGAGGGTACAATGAG.

This clone showed up many times. From the germline J gene comes the end of the CDR3, since the read stops 3 residues before it. The chain is built from TRBV6-1 and TRBJ2-3; D is possibly TRBD1 (5 bases). The germline gives CDR1 MNHNS, CDR2 SASEGT. The CDR3 is 15 residues long. This chain's CDR3 is CASSESQGFSETQYF. The CDR3 DNA, read in part, is TGTGCCAGCAGTGAATCGCAGGGCTTTTCCGAGACG.

Ten or more counts support this clone. Sequencing ends 3 residues short of the CDR3 end; the germline J gene provides the rest. V usage is TRBV7-2 and J usage is TRBJ2-7; tentative D call: TRBD1 (6 bases). The germline gives CDR1 SGHTA, CDR2 FQGNSA. This CDR3 contains 14 residues. V gave up 1 base and J gave up 2 bases, with 9 bases separating them. The CDR3 here is CASSLVRGAYEQYF. The CDR3 bases that were read are TGTGCCAGCAGCTTAGTCAGGGGCGCCTACGAG.

Many counts were recorded for this clone. The read stops 3 residues short of the end of the CDR3; the missing end is completed from the germline J gene. The V gene is TRBV20-1, the J gene TRBJ2-3; tentatively, D is TRBD1 or TRBD2 (6 bases each). V lost 2 bases and J 5 bases, leaving 17 bases between the germline ends. The CDR3 has 15 residues. Germline V gives CDR1 DFQATT, CDR2 SNEGSKA (reference sequence). Here the CDR3 reads CSARSYGSRGDTQYF. CDR3 bases read: TGCAGTGCTAGATCTTACGGGAGCAGGGGAGATACG.

In its sample, this clone was seen many times. The CDR3 extends 3 residues past the end of the read, so its final part is completed from the germline J gene. V usage is TRBV30 and J usage is TRBJ1-4; D uncertain. V lost 2 bases and J lost 3, with 10 bases in between. Germline V gene lookup returns CDR1 GTSNPN and CDR2 SVGIG (reference sequence). The CDR3 has 14 residues. The chain's CDR3 is CAWSLAASNEKLFF. Partial CDR3 DNA: TGTGCCTGGAGTTTGGCGGCCTCTAATGAAAAA.

Note on this clone: A much larger clone lies one base from this, so it may be a read error. The read is 3 residues too short to cover the CDR3 end, so that end is filled in from the germline J gene. The V and J genes are TRBV5-6 and TRBJ2-7; D perhaps matches TRBD2 (6 bases). The CDR3 spans 13 residues. V dropped 4 bases and J dropped 4 bases, with 12 bases sitting between them. Germline values: CDR1 SGHDT, CDR2 YYEEEE. CDR3 region: CASSRLELYEQYF. The sequenced CDR3 bases are TGTGCCAGCAGCAGACTAGAGCTATACGAG.